The 26 T cell receptor beta chains below come from one sample, sequenced in a study of cytomegalovirus exposure and HLA in healthy donors. Primers for the PCR totalled 60 Vbeta and 13 Jbeta. Only in-frame clones appear in the TCRdb table, and some are missing; sequencing was by immunoSEQ multiplex PCR. The sample records 110,000 or so clones, over 65% being singletons. The sample was PBMCs. The receptors here all came from a woman in her 30s in good health and CMV-seropositive.

The rearrangement links TRBV2 to TRBJ1-1; maybe TRBD1 (5 bases). The germline gives CDR1 SNHLY, CDR2 FYNNEI. The CDR3 is made up of 14 amino acids. Deletions cut 5 bases from V and 0 bases from J, with 10 bases between. CDR3 amino acids: CASSSDIMNTEAFF. CDR3 coding DNA: TGTGCCAGCAGTTCGGACATAATGAACACTGAAGCTTTCTTT.

The chain employs TRBV2 and TRBJ2-1, with a tentative D call TRBD2 (5 bases). Germline values: CDR1 SNHLY, CDR2 FYNNEI. The CDR3 is made up of 15 amino acids. Between the trimmed V and J ends, which lost 8 bases and 4 bases, there was a span of 18 bases. For the CDR3, the DNA is TGTGCCAGCCGGGGATTAACGGTTCGATACAATGAGCAGTTCTTC. It yields the protein CASRGLTVRYNEQFF.

This sequence joins TRBV6-5 and TRBJ2-7; D perhaps matches TRBD1 (5 bases). V gave up 5 bases and J gave up 3 bases, with 17 bases separating them. The CDR3 runs to 15 residues. Germline values: CDR1 MNHEY, CDR2 SVGAGI. CDR3 loop: CASSPRLAGFYEQYF. CDR3 bases: TGTGCCAGCAGTCCCCGCCTTGCAGGGTTCTACGAGCAGTACTTC.

This clone has only a few counts. The rearrangement joins TRBV5-1 to TRBJ2-5; weak D call: TRBD1 (5 bases). The CDR3 contains 14 residues. Germline V CDR1 and CDR2: SGHRS, YFSETQ. V dropped 2 bases and J dropped 2 bases, with 10 bases sitting between them. The DNA for the CDR3 is TGCGCCAGCAGCTTTGGAGACAGTCAAGAGACCCAGTACTTC. Its translation: CASSFGDSQETQYF.

V usage is TRBV5-1 and J usage is TRBJ1-1, with D unclear. CDR3 size: 13 residues. Germline values: CDR1 SGHRS, CDR2 YFSETQ. V shed 9 bases and J shed 5 bases, with 17 bases lying between them. CDR3 nucleotides: TGCGCCACGTCGGTTGGGTCCGGGACTGAAGCTTTCTTT. Amino acid sequence: CATSVGSGTEAFF.

This rearrangement joins TRBV2 to TRBJ1-4; 11 bases agree with TRBD1. The germline gives CDR1 SNHLY, CDR2 FYNNEI. V lost 5 bases and J lost 2; bases outside the gene matches: 10. There are 18 residues in the CDR3. CDR3 protein: CASSYPRDRGATNEKLFF. The DNA of the CDR3 is TGTGCCAGCAGTTACCCCCGGGACAGGGGGGCTACTAATGAAAAACTGTTTTTT.

The chain combines TRBV27 with TRBJ2-7; tentatively, D is TRBD2 (5 bases). From germline, CDR1 is MNHEY and CDR2 SMNVEV (reference sequence). The CDR3 sequence is 14 residues long. The ends were cut back, 5 bases at V and 7 bases at J, with 18 bases in the middle. The CDR3 DNA follows: TGTGCCAGCAGTCCCAACGTTTTCGGGGAAGAGCAGTACTTC. This codes for CASSPNVFGEEQYF.

This clone was seen a few times. V and J are TRBV29-1 and TRBJ2-2, with 10 bases fitting TRBD1. Germline V lookup: CDR1 SQVTM, CDR2 ANQGSEA. After removal of 6 bases from V and 6 bases from J, the junction contained 7 bases not matched to a gene. This CDR3 comprises 14 residues. Here the CDR3 reads CSVEGQGYPGELFF. The CDR3 region has the DNA TGCAGCGTAGAGGGACAGGGGTATCCCGGGGAGCTGTTTTTT.

The chain combines TRBV11-2 with TRBJ1-2, with TRBD1 matching over 8 bases. Germline V lookup: CDR1 SGHAT, CDR2 FQNNGV. V shed 4 bases and J 7 bases; nucleotides not matched to a gene: 5. The CDR3 is made up of 13 amino acids. DNA of the CDR3: TGTGCCAGCAGCTCGGCACAGGGGGGTGGCTACACCTTC. Its protein product is CASSSAQGGGYTF. Combining the CDR3 with reference TRBV11-2 and TRBJ1-2 gives the whole variable domain EAGVAQSPRYKIIEKRQSVAFWCNPISGHATLYWYQQILGQGPKLLIQFQNNGVVDDSQLPKDRFSAERLKGVDSTLKIQPAKLEDSAVYLCASSSAQGGGYTFGSGTRLTVV.

The gene calls are TRBV9 and TRBJ1-4; weak D call: TRBD1 (6 bases). CDR1 and CDR2 from the germline V gene are SGDLS and YYNGEE. The germline V and J ends were trimmed by 1 base and 2 bases, with 9 bases remaining between them. The CDR3 runs 15 residues. CDR3 nucleotides: TGTGCCAGCAGCGTACAGGGGAACACTAATGAAAAACTGTTTTTT. It yields the protein CASSVQGNTNEKLFF. The full variable domain, its missing parts supplied by reference TRBV9 and TRBJ1-4, is DSGVTQTPKHLITATGQRVTLRCSPRSGDLSVYWYQQSLDQGLQFLIQYYNGEERAKGNILERFSAQQFPDLHSELNLSSLELGDSALYFCASSVQGNTNEKLFFGSGTQLSVL.

The rearrangement joins TRBV4-2 to TRBJ1-2; D is uncertain. The CDR3 spans 17 residues. Looked up from germline, CDR1 is LGHNA and CDR2 is YNFKEQ. V lost 0 bases, J lost 3 bases, and 17 bases lay in between. CDR3 nucleotide sequence: TGTGCCAGCAGCCAAGATGGGTTTGGAGGCAGCTACTATGGCTACACCTTC. Protein sequence: CASSQDGFGGSYYGYTF.

This chain connects TRBV6-5 to TRBJ2-2; 8 bases are shared with TRBD1. The CDR3 runs 16 residues. Germline V gene lookup returns CDR1 MNHEY and CDR2 SVGAGI. Trimming cost V 4 bases and J 1 base; bases outside gene matches: 5. The CDR3, as DNA: TGTGCCAGCAGTTTTTGGACAGGGAGGAACACCGGGGAGCTGTTTTTT. Protein sequence: CASSFWTGRNTGELFF.

The J gene is TRBJ1-4, the V gene TRBV7-9, with no clear D. CDR1 is SEHNR and CDR2 is FQNEAQ in the germline V gene (reference sequence). The CDR3 loop spans 13 amino acids. The germline V and J ends were trimmed by 2 bases and 4 bases, with 5 bases remaining between them. CDR3 amino acids: CASSLQVNEKLFF. Written as DNA, the CDR3 is TGTGCCAGCAGCTTACAGGTTAATGAAAAACTGTTTTTT.

The CDR3: CASSSNRVENEQYF. CDR3 nucleotide sequence: TGTGCCAGCTCATCGAACAGGGTAGAGAACGAGCAGTACTTC. The J gene is TRBJ2-7, the V gene TRBV18, with D maybe TRBD1 (6 bases). The V and J ends lost 5 bases and 5 bases respectively, with 16 bases between them. The germline V gene encodes CDR1 KGHSH and CDR2 LQKENI. There are 14 residues in the CDR3.

The chain has TRBV7-3 and TRBJ2-7, with 12 bases aligning to TRBD2. From germline, CDR1 is SGHTA and CDR2 FQGTGA. The CDR3 sequence is 15 residues long. V gave up 4 bases and J gave up 4 bases; unmatched junction bases: 5. The CDR3 nucleotides read TGTGCCAGCAGCTCCGGACTAGCGGGGATTTACGAGCAGTACTTC. It codes for CASSSGLAGIYEQYF.

The rearrangement joins TRBV14 to TRBJ2-5; 7 bases are a match to TRBD1. Germline trimming cut 4 bases from V and 1 base from J; bases unmatched to any gene: 3. There are 14 residues in the CDR3. CDR1 SGHDN and CDR2 FVKESK come from the germline V gene. The CDR3 protein is CASSPTGRQETQYF. Written as DNA, the CDR3 is TGTGCCAGCAGCCCGACAGGGCGCCAAGAGACCCAGTACTTC. Drawing the rest from reference TRBV14 and TRBJ2-5, the complete variable domain is EAGVTQFPSHSVIEKGQTVTLRCDPISGHDNLYWYRRVMGKEIKFLLHFVKESKQDESGMPNNRFLAERTGGTYSTLKVQPAELEDSGVYFCASSPTGRQETQYFGPGTRLLVL.

The chain links TRBV5-5 to TRBJ1-1, with D unresolved. Per germline, CDR1 SGHKS and CDR2 YYEKEE (reference sequence). Between the trimmed V and J ends, which lost 4 bases and 10 bases, there was a span of 20 bases. The CDR3 loop spans 14 amino acids. CDR3 DNA: TGTGCCAGCAGCGACCAGACATTCGCCTCGCGAGCTTTCTTT. Residues: CASSDQTFASRAFF.

The chain has TRBV9 and TRBJ2-1; possibly TRBD2 for D (6 bases). In germline, CDR1 is SGDLS, CDR2 YYNGEE. Deletions cut 0 bases from V and 7 bases from J, with 17 bases between. This CDR3 spans 16 amino acids. The CDR3 coding sequence is TGTGCCAGCAGCGTAGACGCAGGGAATGGACTAAATGAGCAGTTCTTC. Its translation: CASSVDAGNGLNEQFF.

The rearrangement uses TRBV6-5 and TRBJ2-1, with no clear D. The CDR3 has 13 amino acids. V was cut by 0 bases and J by 9 bases, with 9 bases left in between. Germline V gene sequence: CDR1 MNHEY, CDR2 SVGAGI. CDR3 nucleotides: TGTGCCAGCAGTTACTCGTTTACGGGTGAGCAGTTCTTC. This sequence encodes CASSYSFTGEQFF.

The J gene is TRBJ2-7, the V gene TRBV4-1, with a weak D call TRBD1 (6 bases). Germline values: CDR1 MGHRA, CDR2 YSYEKL. V gave up 2 bases and J gave up 1 base, with 12 bases separating them. There are 15 residues in the CDR3. CDR3: CASSQPGTRSYEQYF. CDR3 DNA sequence: TGCGCCAGCAGCCAACCCGGGACACGTTCCTACGAGCAGTACTTC.

This clone was detected a few times. The chain employs TRBV9 and TRBJ2-1, with D tentatively TRBD1 (5 bases). V lost 0 bases, J lost 7 bases, and 14 bases lay in between. Germline-derived CDR1 and CDR2 are SGDLS and YYNGEE. This CDR3 region has 15 residues. The DNA for the CDR3 is TGTGCCAGCAGCGTAGAATTTAGGGGTTGGAATGAGCAGTTCTTC. Its protein product is CASSVEFRGWNEQFF.

This clone has a single count. The gene calls are TRBV14 and TRBJ1-1; D gene ambiguous. V lost 1 base to trimming and J lost 11 bases, with 20 bases between them. This CDR3 comprises 15 residues. Germline lookup yields CDR1 SGHDN and CDR2 FVKESK. Here the CDR3 reads CASSQAGSERTAAFF. CDR3 nucleotide sequence: TGTGCCAGCAGCCAAGCTGGTTCAGAGCGCACGGCGGCTTTCTTT.

The rearrangement links TRBV5-1 to TRBJ2-3; D is possibly TRBD2 (6 bases). V was cut by 6 bases and J by 6 bases, with 23 bases left in between. CDR3 length equals 16 residues. Germline loops: CDR1 SGHRS, CDR2 YFSETQ. Written as DNA, the CDR3 is TGCGCCAGCAACCCTGGAGGGTTTCCTCTCGGGGATACGCAGTATTTT. Its protein product is CASNPGGFPLGDTQYF.

The chain uses TRBV2 and TRBJ1-1, with TRBD1 matching over 9 bases. The CDR3 covers 13 residues. The trim removed 9 bases at V and 4 bases at J, leaving 6 bases unmatched. Germline V gene data show CDR1 as SNHLY and CDR2 as FYNNEI. The CDR3 DNA sequence: TGTGCCAGTGCTACAGGGGGCGGCACTGAAGCTTTCTTT. This encodes CASATGGGTEAFF.

The chain combines TRBV6-5 with TRBJ1-6, with D uncertain. The germline V and J ends were trimmed by 8 bases and 0 bases, with 8 bases remaining between them. The V gene's germline CDR1 is MNHEY and CDR2 SVGAGI. CDR3 length: 14 residues. CDR3 nucleotides: TGTGCCAGCCTACCACTCTCCTATAATTCACCCCTCCACTTT. Protein product: CASLPLSYNSPLHF.

The chain carries TRBV11-3 and TRBJ2-7, with TRBD1 as a possible D gene (5 bases). There are 15 residues in the CDR3. The germline gives CDR1 SGHNT, CDR2 YENEEA. V was clipped by 3 bases and J by 0 bases, with 12 bases between them. CDR3: CASSLTALISYEQYF. The CDR3 nucleotides are TGTGCCAGCAGCTTGACAGCGTTGATCTCCTACGAGCAGTACTTC.